The rows below give T cell receptor beta chains drawn from one sample of a study of cytomegalovirus exposure and HLA in healthy donors. The repertoire was sequenced with immunoSEQ multiplex PCR; TCRdb's copy has only in-frame clones and lacks some. The table lists about 140,000 clones, 70% to 85% of them singletons. The specimen sequenced was PBMCs. The receptors stem from a young man in good health and CMV-seropositive. CDR3s include the opening cysteine and the closing phenylalanine or tryptophan. A D gene is named only where the DNA matches it firmly. The size field is filled for only some rows; it gives once, few, many or a size class.

TRBJ2-5 . . TRBV5-1 TGCGCCAGCAGCTTGATTGCCAGGGCCCAAGAGACCCAGTACTTC CASSLIARAQETQYF
TRBJ2-2 . . TRBV28 TGTGCCAGCAGTTTAGTATATCCGGGTGGGACCGGGGAGCTGTTTTTT CASSLVYPGGTGELFF
TRBJ2-7 . . TRBV4-2 TGTGCCAGCAGCCAAGATACTGCCGAGCAGTACTTC CASSQDTAEQYF
TRBJ1-5 . . TRBV27 TGTGCCAGCAGTCCCCAGGAGAGGGTTCGGGGTCAGCCCCAGCATTTT CASSPQERVRGQPQHF
TRBJ2-7 . once TRBV6-1 TGTGCCAGCAGTGTGTCCGCGGGAAGGTACGAGCAGTACTTC CASSVSAGRYEQYF
TRBJ1-3 . . TRBV19 TGTGCCACCAGGGTCGGAAACACCATATATTTT CATRVGNTIYF
TRBJ1-1 . . TRBV27 TGTGCCAGCAGCTCCCGACAGGCCCCCATGAACACTGAAGCTTTCTTT CASSSRQAPMNTEAFF
TRBJ1-1 . . TRBV7-9 TGTTCCAGCAGCCCTCAGGGGATAAACACTGAAGCTTTCTTT CSSSPQGINTEAFF
TRBJ2-3 TRBD2 . TRBV13 TGTGCCAGCAGGGCCGCGGGGGAGTCGATCTTTAGCACAGATACGCAGTATTTT CASRAAGESIFSTDTQYF
TRBJ2-1 TRBD2 . TRBV9 TGTGCCAGCAGCGTTCAACCCGGGACTAGCAATGAGCAGTTCTTC CASSVQPGTSNEQFF
TRBJ1-6 . few TRBV30 TGTGCCTGGAGTGTACTGGGGGGGGATTCACCCCTCCACTTT CAWSVLGGDSPLHF
TRBJ2-1 . . TRBV5-5 TGTGCCAGCAGCTTGGCCGCCCGACAGTACGATGAGCAGTTCTTC CASSLAARQYDEQFF
TRBJ2-1 TRBD1 . TRBV2 TGTGCCAGCAGTTCTCTCCGGGACAGGGGGAAGAGGAGCAATGAGCAGTTCTTC CASSSLRDRGKRSNEQFF
TRBJ1-1 TRBD1 . TRBV5-1 TGCGCCAGCAGCTCCAGACAGGGGGGGAGCACTGAAGCTTTCTTT CASSSRQGGSTEAFF
TRBJ2-3 . . TRBV7-2 TGTGCCAGCAGCCGAACTGAGGCAGCCTTATTAACAGATACGCAGTATTTT CASSRTEAALLTDTQYF
TRBJ2-7 TRBD1 once TRBV5-1 TGCGCCAGCAGCTCGGGACAGGGGGCGGGGGGCGAGCAGTACTTC CASSSGQGAGGEQYF
TRBJ2-5 TRBD2 . TRBV11-3 TGTGCCAGCAGCTTAGGAGGCGGGAGACCGAGAGAGACCCAGTACTTC CASSLGGGRPRETQYF
TRBJ2-5 TRBD2 . TRBV28 TGTGCCAGCAGACCCAGGACTAGCGGCCAAGAGACCCAGTACTTC CASRPRTSGQETQYF
TRBJ2-3 . . TRBV4-1 TGCGCCAGCAGCCAAGAAGGTGGGTCAGCGGGCAAAGATACGCAGTATTTT CASSQEGGSAGKDTQYF
TRBJ2-5 TRBD2 once TRBV5-4 TGTGCCAGCAGCTTGTTGGCTAGCGGGTACCAAGAGACCCAGTACTTC CASSLLASGYQETQYF
TRBJ2-7 . . TRBV2 TGTGCCAGCAGTGAACTCTACGAGCAGTACTTC CASSELYEQYF
TRBJ2-7 TRBD1 . TRBV19 TGTGCCAGTAAGGGTTGGGGACAGGGCTACGAGCAGTACTTC CASKGWGQGYEQYF
TRBJ2-5 . . TRBV9 TGTGCCAGCAGCGTAGAGAATAGCCGGGAGACCCAGTACTTC CASSVENSRETQYF
TRBJ1-1 TRBD1 . TRBV13 TGTGCCAGCAGCGGACAGGGCCTCCAGAACACTGAAGCTTTCTTT CASSGQGLQNTEAFF
TRBJ2-3 TRBD2 . TRBV7-3 TGTGCCAGCAGCTTACAGGTAGCGGGAGATACAGATACGCAGTATTTT CASSLQVAGDTDTQYF
TRBJ2-7 . . TRBV28 TGTGCCAGCAGTTTAAGACACTACGAGCAGTACTTC CASSLRHYEQYF
TRBJ2-1 TRBD2 . TRBV7-2 TGTGCCAGCAAAAAAACTAGCGGCTCCTACAATGAGCAGTTCTTC CASKKTSGSYNEQFF
TRBJ2-5 TRBD2 few TRBV7-2 TGTGCCAGCAGCTCTCAACCCCCTAGACTAGCGGGGAGCGAAGAGACCCAGTACTTC CASSSQPPRLAGSEETQYF
TRBJ2-5 TRBD2 . TRBV7-2 TGTGCCAGCAGCTTAGGCCGGGGACTAGCGGGAGGAGGGGGGGAGACCCAGTACTTC CASSLGRGLAGGGGETQYF
TRBJ1-2 TRBD1 few TRBV6-1 TGTGCCAGCAGTTCTACAGGGGGAGGCTACACCTTC CASSSTGGGYTF
TRBJ2-5 TRBD2 . TRBV2 TGTGCCAGCAGTGGAGGCGGGGGGGCCCTTCAAGAGACCCAGTACTTC CASSGGGGALQETQYF
TRBJ2-1 TRBD1 . TRBV7-2 TGTGCCGTCCGACAGGGGGTGGCCTACAATGAGCAGTTCTTC CAVRQGVAYNEQFF
TRBJ2-1 TRBD2 . TRBV4-1 TGCGCCAGCAGCCAAGAGATAGCGGGAGTACGGGAGCAGTTCTTC CASSQEIAGVREQFF
TRBJ2-6 . once TRBV18 TGTGCCAGCTTCGGAGAGGGGGGGTCTTCTGGGGCCAACGTCCTGACTTTC CASFGEGGSSGANVLTF